This is a list of T cell receptor beta chains from one sample in a study of human T cells and chemical hapten exposure. From the RACE reads, TCRdb called clonotypes with MiXCR, one entry per CDR3 protein. The table includes 85,000 to 100,000 distinct CDR3 sequences, 11% detected once. The source was whole blood, collected in connection with sensitization to the hapten diphenylcyclopropenone (DPC). The receptors originated from a man aged 40-49 years with alopecia areata. Some clones in this sample may be carry-over from other donors' samples. Each CDR3 is given with its conserved first and last residue.

J gene,V gene,CDR3 protein
TRBJ1-4,TRBV20-1,CSATGGGAGEKLFF
TRBJ2-2,TRBV29-1,CSVEPTVTGELFF
TRBJ2-5,TRBV29-1,CSVGQQETQYF
TRBJ2-1,TRBV25-1,CASSETSGGRYGEQFF
TRBJ1-4,TRBV4-3,CASSQAQGEKLFF
TRBJ2-1,TRBV30,CAWSPGTPVNNEQFF
TRBJ2-3,TRBV9,CASSNTFGNLGVRDTQYF
TRBJ2-3,TRBV5-1,CASSLGQHSDTQYF
TRBJ2-7,TRBV11-2,CASSLGLAGVYEQYF
TRBJ2-3,TRBV20-1,CSAKGLAGVDTQYF